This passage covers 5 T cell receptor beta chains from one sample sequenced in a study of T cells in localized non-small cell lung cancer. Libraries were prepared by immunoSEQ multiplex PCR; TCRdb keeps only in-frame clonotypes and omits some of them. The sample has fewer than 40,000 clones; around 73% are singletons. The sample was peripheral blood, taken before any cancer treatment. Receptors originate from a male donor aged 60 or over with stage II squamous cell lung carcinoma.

The CDR3, as DNA: TGTGCCAGCAGCTTTGGACGGTACAATGAGCAGTTCTTC. This encodes CASSFGRYNEQFF. The chain uses TRBV7-3 and TRBJ2-1, with no clear D. The CDR3 covers 13 residues. Germline lookup yields CDR1 SGHTA and CDR2 FQGTGA. V gave up 3 bases and J gave up 4 bases, with 7 bases separating them.

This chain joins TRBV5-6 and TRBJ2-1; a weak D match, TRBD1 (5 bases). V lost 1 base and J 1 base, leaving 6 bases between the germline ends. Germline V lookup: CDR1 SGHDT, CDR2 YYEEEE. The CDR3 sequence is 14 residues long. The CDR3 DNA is TGTGCCAGCAGCTTGACAGGATCCTACAATGAGCAGTTCTTC. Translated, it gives CASSLTGSYNEQFF. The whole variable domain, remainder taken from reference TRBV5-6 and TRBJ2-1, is DAGVTQSPTHLIKTRGQQVTLRCSPKSGHDTVSWYQQALGQGPQFIFQYYEEEERQRGNFPDRFSGHQFPNYSSELNVNALLLGDSALYLCASSLTGSYNEQFFGPGTRLTVL.

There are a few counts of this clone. The CDR3 coding sequence is TGTGCCAGCAGCTTAGCGCTAGCGGGCTCCTACGAGCAGTACTTC. As protein: CASSLALAGSYEQYF. This chain joins TRBV7-9 and TRBJ2-7; the match to TRBD2 covers 8 bases. With V trimmed by 0 bases and J by 0 bases, 1 base remained unmatched. The CDR3 consists of 15 residues. Germline V lookup: CDR1 SEHNR, CDR2 FQNEAQ (reference sequence). Supplemented by reference TRBV7-9 and TRBJ2-7, the full variable domain reads DTGVSQNPRHKITKRGQNVTFRCDPISEHNRLYWYRQTLGQGPEFLTYFQNEAQLEKSRLLSDRFSAERPKGSFSTLEIQRTEQGDSAMYLCASSLALAGSYEQYFGPGTRLTVT.

The CDR3: CASRWTGNYNEQFF. In nucleotides, the CDR3 is TGTGCCAGCAGATGGACAGGGAATTACAATGAGCAGTTCTTC. The chain has TRBV28 and TRBJ2-1; 8 nucleotides match TRBD1. The CDR3 is made up of 14 amino acids. V shed 6 bases and J 4 bases; nucleotides not matched to a gene: 5. Germline V lookup: CDR1 MDHEN, CDR2 SYDVKM.

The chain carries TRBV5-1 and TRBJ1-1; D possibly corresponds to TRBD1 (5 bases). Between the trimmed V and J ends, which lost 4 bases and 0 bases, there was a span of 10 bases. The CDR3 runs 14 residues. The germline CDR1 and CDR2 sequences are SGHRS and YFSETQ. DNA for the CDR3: TGCGCCAGCAGCGCCGGGACGGTGAACACTGAAGCTTTCTTT. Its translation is CASSAGTVNTEAFF.